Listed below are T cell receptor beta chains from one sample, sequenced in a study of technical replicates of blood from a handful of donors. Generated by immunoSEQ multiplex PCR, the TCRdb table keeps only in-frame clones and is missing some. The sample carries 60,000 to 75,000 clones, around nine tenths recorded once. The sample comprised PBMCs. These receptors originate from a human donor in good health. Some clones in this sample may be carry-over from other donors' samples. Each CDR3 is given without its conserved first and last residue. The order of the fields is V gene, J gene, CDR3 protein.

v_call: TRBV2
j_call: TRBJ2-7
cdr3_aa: ASSEVGGSDDEQY

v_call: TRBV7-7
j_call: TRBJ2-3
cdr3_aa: ASSKAGPDTQY

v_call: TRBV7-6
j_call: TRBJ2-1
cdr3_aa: ASSLEGGRNEQF

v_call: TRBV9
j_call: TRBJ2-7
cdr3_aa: ASSPDRAYYEQY

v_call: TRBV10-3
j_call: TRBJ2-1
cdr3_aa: AISGLAGTVGNEQF

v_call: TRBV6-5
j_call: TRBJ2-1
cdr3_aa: ASRAGSRNDEQF

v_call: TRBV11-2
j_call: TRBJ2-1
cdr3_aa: ASSRSGTYNEQF

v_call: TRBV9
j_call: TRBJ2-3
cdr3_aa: ASSVAGGIRTDTQY

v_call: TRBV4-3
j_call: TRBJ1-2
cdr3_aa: ASSQEPGAAPGGYT

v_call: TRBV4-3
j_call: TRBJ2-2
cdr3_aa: ASSQARDRYTGELF

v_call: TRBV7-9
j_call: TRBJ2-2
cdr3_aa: ASSPRTGGDTGELF

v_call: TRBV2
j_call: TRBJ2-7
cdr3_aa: AIARAHEQY

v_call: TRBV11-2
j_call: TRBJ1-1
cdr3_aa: ASSLEGDRGNPKNTEAF

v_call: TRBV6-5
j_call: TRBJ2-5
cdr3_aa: ASSLQGAHGETQY

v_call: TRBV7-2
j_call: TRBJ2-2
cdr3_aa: ASSPSYTGELF

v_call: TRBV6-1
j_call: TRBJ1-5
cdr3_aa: ASSEGTGRQPQH

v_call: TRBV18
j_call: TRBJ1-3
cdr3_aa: ASSPFVIFGQHSGNTIY

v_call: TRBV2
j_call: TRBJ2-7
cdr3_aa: ASSEGFQGFHEQY

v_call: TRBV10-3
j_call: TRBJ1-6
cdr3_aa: AIRGTDYNSPLH

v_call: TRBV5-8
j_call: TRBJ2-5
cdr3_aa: ASSNRVSETQY

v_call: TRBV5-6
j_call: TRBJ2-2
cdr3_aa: ASSLVGGNTGELF

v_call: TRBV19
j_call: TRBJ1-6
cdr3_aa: ASSTGYSPLH

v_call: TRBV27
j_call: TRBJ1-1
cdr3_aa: ASKRRVDTEAF

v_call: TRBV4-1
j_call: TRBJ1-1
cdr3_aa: ASRPTGGVEGTEAF

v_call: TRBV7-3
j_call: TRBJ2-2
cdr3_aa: ASSIPGTGELF

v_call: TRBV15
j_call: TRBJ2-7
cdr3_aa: ATSVGLAGVAYEQY

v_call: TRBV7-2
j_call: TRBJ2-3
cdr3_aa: ASNSQWGGGDTQY

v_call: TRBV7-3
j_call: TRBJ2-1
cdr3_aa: ASSSSLVNEQF

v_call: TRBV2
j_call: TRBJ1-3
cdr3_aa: ASTGGGNTIY

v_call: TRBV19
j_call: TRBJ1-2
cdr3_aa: ASSIETGTYGYT

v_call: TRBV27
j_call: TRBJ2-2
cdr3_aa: ASSNHRDFPGGELF

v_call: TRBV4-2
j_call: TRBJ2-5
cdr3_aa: ASSQPQNQETQY

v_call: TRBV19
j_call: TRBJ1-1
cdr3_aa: ASSARDRASEAF

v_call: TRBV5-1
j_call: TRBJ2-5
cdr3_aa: ASSLEGGGEKETQY

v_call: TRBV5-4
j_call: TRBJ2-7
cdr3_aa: ASSSLDRSSYEQY

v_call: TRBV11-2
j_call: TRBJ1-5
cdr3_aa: ASSLSREGQPQH

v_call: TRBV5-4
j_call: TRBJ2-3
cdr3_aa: ASSPTGGTTDTQY

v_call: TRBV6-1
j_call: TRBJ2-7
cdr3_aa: ASSDNSGGHYEQY

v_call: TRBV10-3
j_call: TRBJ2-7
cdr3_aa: AIAGVNEQY

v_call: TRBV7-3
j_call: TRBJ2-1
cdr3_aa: ASSYAGTITHNEQF

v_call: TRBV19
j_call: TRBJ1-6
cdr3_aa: ASSITGGGDSPLH

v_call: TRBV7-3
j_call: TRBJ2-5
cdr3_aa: ASSSQGAGETQY

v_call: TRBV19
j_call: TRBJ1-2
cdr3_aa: ASRPRGQGDSDGYT

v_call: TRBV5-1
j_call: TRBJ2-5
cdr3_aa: ASSRSGTIEETQY

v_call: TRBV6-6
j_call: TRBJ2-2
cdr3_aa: ASSSEALTAGELF

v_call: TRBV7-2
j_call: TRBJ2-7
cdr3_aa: ASSLGSGGSYEQY

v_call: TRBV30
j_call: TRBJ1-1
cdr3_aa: ACLWGDGTEAF

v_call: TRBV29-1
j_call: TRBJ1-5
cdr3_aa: SVGDSLRPQH

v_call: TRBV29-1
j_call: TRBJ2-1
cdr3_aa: SVSTSLSYNEQF

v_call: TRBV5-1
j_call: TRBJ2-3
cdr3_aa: ASSGGGIASDTQY

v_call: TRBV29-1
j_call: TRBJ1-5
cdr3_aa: SVDRVPNQPQH